This paragraph reports one T cell receptor (beta chain). Measured with immunoSEQ multiplex PCR; TCRdb has only the in-frame clones, and not every one. The repertoire holds fewer than 80,000 clones, with approximately 86% as singletons. Germline V gives CDR1 SNHLY, CDR2 FYNNEI. This CDR3 comprises 15 residues. V lost 1 base and J lost 7, with 14 bases in between. The sample comes from a study of technical replicates of blood from several donors. V gene TRBV2 combines with J gene TRBJ2-1, with TRBD1 as a possible D gene (5 bases). The sample was PBMCs. The clonotype comes from a human donor in good health. Some clones in this sample may be carry-over from other donors' samples. The CDR3 reads CASSEGRVSRNEQFF. The CDR3 region has the DNA TGTGCCAGCAGTGAAGGCAGGGTATCTAGGAATGAGCAGTTCTTC.